This T cell receptor (beta chain) comes out of a study of Ad26.COV2.S vaccination and SARS-CoV-2 variants. The treatment is: around 19 received Ad26.COV2.S at low or high dose, single or two shots; 5 received placebo; per-sample allocation not given. Sample collection was performed on day 63 after the first vaccine or placebo injection. J lost 8 bases, V lost 3 bases, and 6 bases had no gene match. CDR1 and CDR2 (germline): SGHRS, YFSETQ. CDR3 length: 13 residues. A word on this clone: No antigen is known for it.

Study-wide results and caveats: Post-vaccination breadth of spike-specific CD8+ and CD4+ T cell responses was reportedly substantial. Vaccine recipients and placebo recipients showed similar non-spike TCR breadth.

Libraries were prepared by immunoSEQ multiplex PCR; TCRdb keeps only in-frame clonotypes and omits some of them. The sample holds about 400,000 clones, 70% to 90% seen once. This TCR was recovered from a person between 18 and 65 years old who received the Ad26.COV2.S COVID-19 vaccine or a placebo. The chain has TRBV5-1 and TRBJ1-2; 8 bases are a match to TRBD1. The input for sequencing was peripheral blood, taken in a trial of Ad26.COV2.S vaccine versus placebo. CDR3 DNA sequence: TGCGCCAGCAGCTGGACAGGGCCTGAGGGCTACACCTTC. This encodes CASSWTGPEGYTF.